Listed here are 16 T cell receptor beta chains from one sample, sequenced in a study of cytomegalovirus exposure and HLA in healthy donors. Amplification used 60 Vbeta primers and 13 Jbeta primers. TCRdb's table, derived via immunoSEQ multiplex PCR, lists solely in-frame clones and lacks some. This sample has some 140,000 clones, with more than 60% found just once. Input material: PBMCs. The receptors originated from a woman between 35 and 50 years old in good health and CMV-seronegative.

J is TRBJ2-1 and V is TRBV6-5, with D possibly being TRBD2 (5 bases). The CDR3 consists of 13 residues. The germline gives CDR1 MNHEY, CDR2 SVGAGI. The V gene lost 5 bases and the J gene lost 6 bases, with 11 bases spanning the gap. CDR3 sequence reads: CASSRTSANEQFF. DNA of the CDR3: TGTGCCAGCAGTCGTACTAGTGCCAATGAGCAGTTCTTC.

The V gene is TRBV12-5, the J gene TRBJ1-6; 8 nucleotides agree with TRBD1. CDR3 length: 15 amino acids. Unmatched junction bases numbered 3, after V lost 0 bases and J lost 8 bases. Germline V lookup: CDR1 LGHNT, CDR2 FRNRAP. The CDR3 protein is CASGLVQGDYSPLHF. The CDR3 DNA reads TGTGCTAGTGGTTTGGTACAGGGGGACTATTCACCCCTCCACTTT. The whole variable domain, filled in from reference TRBV12-5 and TRBJ1-6, reads DARVTQTPRHKVTEMGQEVTMRCQPILGHNTVFWYRQTMMQGLELLAYFRNRAPLDDSGMPKDRFSAEMPDATLATLKIQPSEPRDSAVYFCASGLVQGDYSPLHFGNGTRLTVT.

J is TRBJ2-7 and V is TRBV19, with 9 bases lining up with TRBD1. This CDR3 is built from 15 residues. J lost 1 base, V lost 5 bases, and 6 bases had no gene match. Germline loops: CDR1 LNHDA, CDR2 SQIVND (reference sequence). This CDR3 reads CASSAGQGSSYEQYF. The DNA of the CDR3 is TGTGCCAGTAGTGCGGGACAGGGAAGTTCCTACGAGCAGTACTTC.

This clone has only a few counts. This chain connects TRBV5-6 to TRBJ1-1; D perhaps matches TRBD1 (5 bases). Between the trimmed V and J ends, which lost 5 bases and 3 bases, there was a span of 20 bases. There are 16 residues in the CDR3. CDR1 is SGHDT and CDR2 is YYEEEE in the germline V gene. The CDR3 bases are TGTGCCAGCAGTTTGTTGGGGGGACCTTCGGACACTGAAGCTTTCTTT. It yields the protein CASSLLGGPSDTEAFF.

This sequence joins TRBV5-6 and TRBJ1-2, with TRBD1 as a possible D gene (5 bases). This CDR3 has 15 amino acids. Per germline, CDR1 SGHDT and CDR2 YYEEEE. Trimming removed 4 bases from V and 8 bases from J, with 21 bases in between. The CDR3 region has the DNA TGTGCCAGCAGCCCCAGGACAACCCCTTTGGTGGGCTACACCTTC. It yields the protein CASSPRTTPLVGYTF.

This clone has only one observation. J is TRBJ2-7 and V is TRBV4-1, with TRBD1 matching 11 bases. Trimming took 1 base from V and 5 from J; bases not matched to a gene: 4. The CDR3 contains 15 residues. Germline-derived CDR1 and CDR2 are MGHRA and YSYEKL. The CDR3 region has the DNA TGCGCCAGCAGCCAAGTGGGACAGGGGGTCGACGAGCAGTACTTC. Protein sequence: CASSQVGQGVDEQYF.

J is TRBJ2-3 and V is TRBV19; possible D gene TRBD2, 7 bases. CDR3 length: 14 amino acids. The ends were cut back, 5 bases at V and 11 bases at J, with 20 bases in the middle. CDR1 LNHDA and CDR2 SQIVND come from the germline V gene (reference sequence). The DNA for the CDR3 is TGTGCCAGTAGTTTTCTATCTAAGCGGGACAAGCAGTATTTT. Its translation: CASSFLSKRDKQYF.

This sequence joins TRBV9 and TRBJ1-1; D unclear. The CDR3 totals 14 residues. CDR1 is SGDLS and CDR2 is YYNGEE in the germline V gene. Trimming took 2 bases from V and 4 from J, leaving 12 bases between them. For the CDR3, the DNA is TGTGCCAGCAGCGTTGAGAGGTTTGGCACTGAAGCTTTCTTT. Translated, it gives CASSVERFGTEAFF.

The rearrangement uses TRBV4-2 and TRBJ1-4; D call uncertain. V lost 8 bases to trimming and J lost 4 bases, with 11 bases between them. The CDR3 has 13 amino acids. Germline V gene lookup returns CDR1 LGHNA and CDR2 YNFKEQ. The CDR3 DNA follows: TGTGCCAGCTCCCCCAGGATTAATGAAAAACTGTTTTTT. Translated, it gives CASSPRINEKLFF.

This chain links TRBV5-6 with TRBJ1-5, with TRBD1 as a possible D gene (5 bases). The germline gives CDR1 SGHDT, CDR2 YYEEEE. The CDR3 length is 16 residues. Trimming left V 0 bases short and J 1 base short, with 11 bases between. CDR3 nucleotide sequence: TGTGCCAGCAGCTTGGAGGAGTACAGGAGCAATCAGCCCCAGCATTTT. It specifies CASSLEEYRSNQPQHF.

This chain joins TRBV9 and TRBJ2-3; 14 bases are shared with TRBD2. After removal of 4 bases from V and 3 bases from J, the junction contained 1 base not matched to a gene. The CDR3 runs 15 residues. Germline V lookup: CDR1 SGDLS, CDR2 YYNGEE. CDR3 in amino acids: CASSRTSGRTDTQYF. The CDR3 DNA sequence: TGTGCCAGCAGCAGGACTAGCGGGAGGACAGATACGCAGTATTTT.

V usage is TRBV19 and J usage is TRBJ1-1; D may be TRBD1 (6 bases). The germline V gene has CDR1 LNHDA and CDR2 SQIVND (reference sequence). The CDR3 contains 14 residues. Trimming took off 10 bases at V and 5 bases at J, with 20 bases between the two ends. This CDR3 reads CATAQTGRSTEAFF. Written as DNA, the CDR3 is TGTGCCACTGCCCAGACAGGTAGGTCGACTGAAGCTTTCTTT. The full variable domain, in which reference TRBV19 and TRBJ1-1 provide the parts outside the CDR3, is DGGITQSPKYLFRKEGQNVTLSCEQNLNHDAMYWYRQDPGQGLRLIYYSQIVNDFQKGDIAEGYSVSREKKESFPLTVTSAQKNPTAFYLCATAQTGRSTEAFFGQGTRLTVV.

CDR3 sequence: CATNRGMAYEQYF. Here the CDR3 DNA reads TGTGCCACCAACAGAGGGATGGCCTACGAGCAGTACTTC. The rearrangement links TRBV6-5 to TRBJ2-7, with a possible D match to TRBD2 (5 bases). V lost 10 bases, J lost 2 bases, and 15 bases lay in between. From germline, CDR1 is MNHEY and CDR2 SVGAGI. CDR3 length equals 13 residues.

V and J are TRBV18 and TRBJ1-4; 7 positions agree with TRBD1. Per germline, CDR1 KGHSH and CDR2 LQKENI. The CDR3 extends over 16 amino acids. The trim removed 8 bases at V and 5 bases at J, leaving 14 bases unmatched. The CDR3 DNA follows: TGTGCCAGCCATACACAGGGGACTCTCGTGAATGAAAAACTGTTTTTT. Encoded protein: CASHTQGTLVNEKLFF.

In its sample, this clone was seen a few times. The V gene is TRBV25-1, the J gene TRBJ2-6, with D perhaps TRBD2 (6 bases). This CDR3 has 17 residues. Trimming stripped 3 bases from V and 0 bases from J, with 12 bases between. Germline assignment: CDR1 MGHDK and CDR2 SYGVNS. CDR3 residues: CASSEVAGSSGANVLTF. CDR3 nucleotide sequence: TGTGCCAGCAGTGAGGTGGCGGGAAGCTCTGGGGCCAACGTCCTGACTTTC. Filled out from reference TRBV25-1 and TRBJ2-6, the complete variable domain reads EADIYQTPRYLVIGTGKKITLECSQTMGHDKMYWYQQDPGMELHLIHYSYGVNSTEKGDLSSESTVSRIRTEHFPLTLESARPSHTSQYLCASSEVAGSSGANVLTFGAGSRLTVL.

This sequence joins TRBV27 and TRBJ2-7, with 11 bases fitting TRBD2. Germline lookup yields CDR1 MNHEY and CDR2 SMNVEV (reference sequence). This CDR3 spans 22 amino acids. V lost 2 bases and J lost 0; bases outside the gene matches: 21. The CDR3 sequence is CASSLSRPSGGLEKFSSYEQYF. CDR3 nucleotides: TGTGCCAGCAGTTTAAGTAGGCCTAGCGGGGGGTTGGAAAAGTTCAGCTCCTACGAGCAGTACTTC.